This record covers a single T cell receptor beta chain. What it binds is unknown. Those donors who had ophthalmopathy presented with moderate-to-severe activity, a CAS of ≥3, a NOSPECS of ≥4 and a duration under 3 months. This sample was taken from a study of Graves' ophthalmopathy and Graves' hyperthyroidism. Study-level findings and limits: Among expanded thyroid clonotypes above 0.001 frequency, most also occurred in blood.

The authors amplified TCR beta CDR3 regions from RNA transcripts. RT-PCR with HTBI primers came first, then second-round multiplex PCR. TCRdb redid the calling of the multiplex PCR reads with MiXCR, one entry per CDR3 protein. The sample holds about 740,000 distinct CDR3 sequences; 40% are singletons and the top ten take approximately 43%. Material for sequencing was peripheral blood. This receptor was obtained from an adult man with Graves' ophthalmopathy.

CDR3 nucleotides: TGTGCCAGCAGCTTAGCGCTGGCTAGCGGGAGGGGGGCCCAAGAGACCCAGTACTTC. It is translated as CASSLALASGRGAQETQYF. The rearrangement joins TRBV7-2 to TRBJ2-5, with 12 positions matching TRBD2. V shed 0 bases and J 1 base; nucleotides not matched to a gene: 9. The CDR3 loop spans 19 amino acids. Per germline, CDR1 SGHTA and CDR2 FQGNSA.